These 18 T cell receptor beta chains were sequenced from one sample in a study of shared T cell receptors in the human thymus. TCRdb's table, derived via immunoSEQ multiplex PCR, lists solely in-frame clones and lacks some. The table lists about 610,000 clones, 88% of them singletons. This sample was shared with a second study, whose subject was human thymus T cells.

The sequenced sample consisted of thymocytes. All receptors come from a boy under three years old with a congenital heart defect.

CDR3 nucleotides: TGTGCCAGCAGTGAAGGGAGGCAAGGGCTTGGCTACACCTTC. Protein product: CASSEGRQGLGYTF. The V and J genes are TRBV6-1 and TRBJ1-2, with no clear D. This CDR3 spans 14 amino acids. From germline, CDR1 is MNHNS and CDR2 SASEGT. V gave up 1 base and J gave up 7 bases, with 13 bases separating them.

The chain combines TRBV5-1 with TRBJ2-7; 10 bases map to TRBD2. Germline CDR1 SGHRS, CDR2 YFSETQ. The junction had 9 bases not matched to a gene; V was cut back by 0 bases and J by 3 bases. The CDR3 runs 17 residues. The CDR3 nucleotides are TGCGCCAGCAGCTTGGGCGGTAGCGGGAGGTCGGACTACGAGCAGTACTTC. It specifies CASSLGGSGRSDYEQYF.

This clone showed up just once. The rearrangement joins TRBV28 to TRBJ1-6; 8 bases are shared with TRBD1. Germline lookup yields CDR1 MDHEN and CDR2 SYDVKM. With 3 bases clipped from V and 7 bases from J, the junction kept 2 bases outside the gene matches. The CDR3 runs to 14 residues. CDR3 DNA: TGTGCCAGCAGTTTCAGGGGGCACAATTCACCCCTCCACTTT. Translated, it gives CASSFRGHNSPLHF. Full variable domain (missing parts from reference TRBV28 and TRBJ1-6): DVKVTQSSRYLVKRTGEKVFLECVQDMDHENMFWYRQDPGLGLRLIYFSYDVKMKEKGDIPEGYSVSREKKERFSLILESASTNQTSMYLCASSFRGHNSPLHFGNGTRLTVT.

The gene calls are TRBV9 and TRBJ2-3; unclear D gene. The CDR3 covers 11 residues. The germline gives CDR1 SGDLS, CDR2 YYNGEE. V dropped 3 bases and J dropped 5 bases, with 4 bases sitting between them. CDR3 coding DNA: TGTGCCAGCAGCGAACAAGATACGCAGTATTTT. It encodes CASSEQDTQYF.

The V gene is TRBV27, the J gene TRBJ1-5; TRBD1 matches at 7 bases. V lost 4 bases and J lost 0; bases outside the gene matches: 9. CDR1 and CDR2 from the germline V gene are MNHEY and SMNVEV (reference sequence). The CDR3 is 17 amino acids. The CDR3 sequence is CASSSRQGHRSNQPQHF. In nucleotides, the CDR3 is TGTGCCAGCAGTTCAAGACAGGGCCACCGTAGCAATCAGCCCCAGCATTTT.

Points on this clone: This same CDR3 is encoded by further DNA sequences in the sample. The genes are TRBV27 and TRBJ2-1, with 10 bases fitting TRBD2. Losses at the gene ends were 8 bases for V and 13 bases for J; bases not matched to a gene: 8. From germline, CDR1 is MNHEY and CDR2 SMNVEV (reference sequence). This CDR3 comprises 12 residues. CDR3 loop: CASDRLAGDQFF. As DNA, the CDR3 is TGTGCCAGCGACCGGCTAGCGGGAGACCAGTTCTTC.

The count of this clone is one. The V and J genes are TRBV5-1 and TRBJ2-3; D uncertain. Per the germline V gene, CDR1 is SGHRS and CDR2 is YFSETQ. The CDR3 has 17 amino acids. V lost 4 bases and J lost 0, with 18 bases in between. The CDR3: CASSLLPTFSSTDTQYF. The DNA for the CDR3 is TGCGCCAGCAGCCTCCTTCCGACATTTTCTAGCACAGATACGCAGTATTTT.

CDR3 sequence: CASSLRLAEGDTQYF. The DNA of the CDR3 is TGTGCCAGCAGCCTACGACTAGCTGAAGGAGATACGCAGTATTTT. The chain recombines TRBV11-2 with TRBJ2-3, with 7 positions matching TRBD2. The CDR3 is 15 residues long. CDR1 and CDR2 from the germline V gene are SGHAT and FQNNGV. V lost 5 bases and J lost 5; bases outside the gene matches: 10.

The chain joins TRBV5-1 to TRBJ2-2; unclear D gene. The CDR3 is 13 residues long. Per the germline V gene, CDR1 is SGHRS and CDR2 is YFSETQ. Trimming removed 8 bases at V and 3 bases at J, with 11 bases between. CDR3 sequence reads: CASCVPDTGELFF. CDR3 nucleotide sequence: TGCGCCAGTTGTGTTCCGGACACCGGGGAGCTGTTTTTT.

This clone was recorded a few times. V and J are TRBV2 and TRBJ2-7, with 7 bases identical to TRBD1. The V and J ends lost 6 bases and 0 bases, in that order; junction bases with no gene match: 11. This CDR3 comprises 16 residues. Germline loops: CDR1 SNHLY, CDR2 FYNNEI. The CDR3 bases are TGTGCCAGCAGGCCCAGGGGGTACATGATCTCCTACGAGCAGTACTTC. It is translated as CASRPRGYMISYEQYF.

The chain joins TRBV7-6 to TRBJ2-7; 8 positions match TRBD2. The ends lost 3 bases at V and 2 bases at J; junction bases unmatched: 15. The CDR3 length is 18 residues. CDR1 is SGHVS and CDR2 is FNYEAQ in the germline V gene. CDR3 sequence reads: CASSLERGWGTRAYEQYF. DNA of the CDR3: TGTGCCAGCAGCTTGGAGCGGGGCTGGGGGACTAGGGCCTACGAGCAGTACTTC.

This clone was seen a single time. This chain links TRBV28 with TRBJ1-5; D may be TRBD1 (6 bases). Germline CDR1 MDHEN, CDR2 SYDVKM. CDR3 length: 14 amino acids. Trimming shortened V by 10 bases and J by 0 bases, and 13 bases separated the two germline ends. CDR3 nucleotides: TGTGCCACTGGGACATTCCATAGCAATCAGCCCCAGCATTTT. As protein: CATGTFHSNQPQHF.

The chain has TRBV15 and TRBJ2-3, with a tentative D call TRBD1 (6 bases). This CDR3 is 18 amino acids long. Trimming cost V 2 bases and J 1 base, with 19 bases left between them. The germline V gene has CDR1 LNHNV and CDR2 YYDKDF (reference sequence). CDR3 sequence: CATSRRAEPGHRTDTQYF. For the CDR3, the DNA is TGTGCCACCAGCAGACGCGCAGAGCCGGGACACCGCACAGATACGCAGTATTTT. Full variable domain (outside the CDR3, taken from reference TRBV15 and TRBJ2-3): DAMVIQNPRYQVTQFGKPVTLSCSQTLNHNVMYWYQQKSSQAPKLLFHYYDKDFNNEADTPDNFQSRRPNTSFCFLDIRSPGLGDTAMYLCATSRRAEPGHRTDTQYFGPGTRLTVL.

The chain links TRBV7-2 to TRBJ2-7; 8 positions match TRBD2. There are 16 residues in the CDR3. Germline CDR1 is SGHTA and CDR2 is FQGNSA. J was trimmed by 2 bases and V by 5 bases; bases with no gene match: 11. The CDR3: CASSPPREAVAYEQYF. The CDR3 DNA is TGTGCCAGCAGCCCCCCGCGGGAGGCCGTCGCCTACGAGCAGTACTTC.

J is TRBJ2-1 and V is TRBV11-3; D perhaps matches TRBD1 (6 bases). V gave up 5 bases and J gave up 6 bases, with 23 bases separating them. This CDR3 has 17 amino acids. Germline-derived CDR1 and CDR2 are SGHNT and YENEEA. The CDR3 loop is CASSLGKGHRSCNEQFF. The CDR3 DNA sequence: TGTGCCAGCAGCCTTGGAAAGGGACACCGCAGCTGCAATGAGCAGTTCTTC.

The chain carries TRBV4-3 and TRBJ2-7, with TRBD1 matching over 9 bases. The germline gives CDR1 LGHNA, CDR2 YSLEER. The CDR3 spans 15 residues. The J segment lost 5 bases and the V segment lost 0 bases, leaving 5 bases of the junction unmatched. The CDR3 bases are TGCGCCAGCAGCCAAGAGGACAGGGGAAAGGACGAGCAGTACTTC. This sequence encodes CASSQEDRGKDEQYF.

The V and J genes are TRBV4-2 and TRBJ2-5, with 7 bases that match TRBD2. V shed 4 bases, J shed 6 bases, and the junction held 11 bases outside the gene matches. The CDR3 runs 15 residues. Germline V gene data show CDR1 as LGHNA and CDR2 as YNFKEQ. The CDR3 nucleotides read TGTGCCAGCAGCCGCGCCTACGGGAGGCCACAGACCCAGTACTTC. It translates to CASSRAYGRPQTQYF.

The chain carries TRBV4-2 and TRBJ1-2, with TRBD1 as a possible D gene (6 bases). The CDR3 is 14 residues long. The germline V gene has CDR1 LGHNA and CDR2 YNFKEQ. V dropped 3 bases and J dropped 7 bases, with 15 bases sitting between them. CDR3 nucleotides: TGTGCCAGCAGCCAGGGGGTACAGGGTCGTGGCTACACCTTC. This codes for CASSQGVQGRGYTF.